A selection of T cell receptor beta chains follows, all from one sample in a study of blood T cell repertoires in COVID-19. Method: immunoSEQ multiplex PCR; TCRdb's copy keeps in-frame clones and lacks some. The sample has 200,000 or so clones, 70% to 90% seen once. Sample: PBMCs or T cells enriched from blood (not recorded which). These receptors all come from a woman aged 35 to 49 with acute COVID-19. Both conserved end residues are part of each CDR3. D genes are given only for firm matches. Some rows mark clone size as missing; the rest say once, few, many or name a class of expanded clone.

15	TRBJ1-1	TRBV3-1/TRBV3-2	NA	TRBD1	TGTGCCAGCAGCGCCCCACAGGGGGGGAACACTGAAGCTTTCTTT	CASSAPQGGNTEAFF
13	TRBJ2-3	TRBV2	few	NA	TGTGCCAGCAGTGAAACCAAAGCAGGGACGCAGTATTTT	CASSETKAGTQYF
14	TRBJ2-5	TRBV5-1	NA	TRBD2	TGCGCCAGCAGCTTGGTTGCGGGGGTTGAGACCCAGTACTTC	CASSLVAGVETQYF
18	TRBJ1-1	TRBV7-2	once	TRBD1	TGTGCCAGCAGCTTATGGGGGACAGGGCCATCCTGGAACACTGAAGCTTTCTTT	CASSLWGTGPSWNTEAFF
15	TRBJ2-4	TRBV28	NA	TRBD1	TGTGCCAGCAGCGAGACAGGGTTAGCCAAAAACATTCAGTACTTC	CASSETGLAKNIQYF
17	TRBJ1-4	TRBV6-1	few	TRBD1	TGTGCCAGCAGTGCTCAGGACAGGGCTGGGGGAAATGAAAAACTGTTTTTT	CASSAQDRAGGNEKLFF
14	TRBJ1-2	TRBV18	NA	NA	TGTGCCAGCTCGCCAGCCGAGAGAGACTATGGCTACACCTTC	CASSPAERDYGYTF
15	TRBJ1-4	TRBV4-1	NA	TRBD1	TGCGCCAGCAGCCTCCGGGACAGGGACAATGAAAAACTGTTTTTT	CASSLRDRDNEKLFF
13	TRBJ1-1	TRBV6-1	once	NA	TGTGCCAGCAGTGAACTTTGGAACACTGAAGCTTTCTTT	CASSELWNTEAFF
16	TRBJ1-6	TRBV5-6	NA	NA	TGTGCCAGCAGCCCCCTCGGTAGCCTGTATAATTCACCCCTCCACTTT	CASSPLGSLYNSPLHF
16	TRBJ2-1	TRBV7-8	NA	NA	TGTGCCAGCAGCTTTAGGCTGGGGACATCCAACAATGAGCAGTTCTTC	CASSFRLGTSNNEQFF
16	TRBJ2-3	TRBV4-3	NA	TRBD2	TGCGCCAGCAGCCAAGATCAGGCGGGAGCGGGAGATACGCAGTATTTT	CASSQDQAGAGDTQYF
12	TRBJ1-1	TRBV30	NA	NA	TGTGCCTGGAGTGTCCAGGACACTGAAGCTTTCTTT	CAWSVQDTEAFF
14	TRBJ1-5	TRBV19	once	TRBD1	TGTGCCAGTAGGTCAGGGGGCGACGGTCAGCCCCAGCATTTT	CASRSGGDGQPQHF
15	TRBJ1-2	TRBV4-1	NA	NA	TGCGCCAGCGGGGAGCAGCGGGGGTGGACCTATGGCTACACCTTC	CASGEQRGWTYGYTF
17	TRBJ2-3	TRBV24-1	NA	TRBD2	TGTGCCACCAGTGATCCCGGGACTAGCGGGAGTAGTGATACGCAGTATTTT	CATSDPGTSGSSDTQYF
14	TRBJ1-1	TRBV18	NA	NA	TGTGCCAGCTCACCACCGAGGGGACAAACTGAAGCTTTCTTT	CASSPPRGQTEAFF
13	TRBJ1-5	TRBV3-1/TRBV3-2	NA	NA	TGTGCCTGTAGTACAGGGTTTCTTCAGCCCCAGCATTTT	CACSTGFLQPQHF
13	TRBJ2-7	TRBV5-4	NA	TRBD1	TGTGCCAGCAGCTATGACAGGGGCCACGAGCAGTACTTC	CASSYDRGHEQYF
14	TRBJ2-3	TRBV5-1	NA	NA	TGCGCCAGCAGCTTGACTCCTCTGACAGATACGCAGTATTTT	CASSLTPLTDTQYF
15	TRBJ1-4	TRBV7-2	NA	NA	TGTGCCAGCAGCAAAATACCAGGACTTAATGAAAAACTGTTTTTT	CASSKIPGLNEKLFF
14	TRBJ1-3	TRBV5-4	NA	TRBD1	TGTGCCAGCAGCTTACAGGGGCCCGGAAACACCATATATTTT	CASSLQGPGNTIYF
13	TRBJ1-3	TRBV5-1	once	NA	TGCGCCAGCAGCCCAGGGCCTGGAAACACCATATATTTT	CASSPGPGNTIYF
17	TRBJ1-5	TRBV30	NA	TRBD1	TGTGCCTGGAGAGGGGGCACAGGAAGCTATAGCAATCAGCCCCAGCATTTT	CAWRGGTGSYSNQPQHF
15	TRBJ2-3	TRBV5-1	NA	TRBD2	TGCGCCAGCGGCCTCACTAGCGTGAGCACAGATACGCAGTATTTT	CASGLTSVSTDTQYF
12	TRBJ1-1	TRBV12-3/TRBV12-4	NA	NA	TGTGCCAGCAGCCCCAGTGGCACTGAAGCTTTCTTT	CASSPSGTEAFF
14	TRBJ2-3	TRBV2	NA	NA	TGTGCCAGCAGTAGCAGGCCTCCCACAGATACGCAGTATTTT	CASSSRPPTDTQYF
14	TRBJ2-7	TRBV7-2	NA	NA	TGTGCCAGCAGCCCAACGGCTGGAGGCTACGAGCAGTACTTC	CASSPTAGGYEQYF
14	TRBJ2-5	TRBV6-5	NA	NA	TGTGCCAGCAGTTACTCTTTTACGGAAGAGACCCAGTACTTC	CASSYSFTEETQYF
13	TRBJ2-5	TRBV6-5	NA	NA	TGTGCCAGCAGCGCGGGGCCTGGAGAGACCCAGTACTTC	CASSAGPGETQYF
15	TRBJ2-3	TRBV6-5	NA	TRBD2	TGTGCCACGAGGGCGCTAGCGGGGGGCACAGATACGCAGTATTTT	CATRALAGGTDTQYF
13	TRBJ1-4	TRBV12-3/TRBV12-4	NA	NA	TGTGCCAGTAGATCATCGGGGGGTGAAAAACTGTTTTTT	CASRSSGGEKLFF
13	TRBJ1-6	TRBV30	once	TRBD1	TGTGCCTGGATCACAGGGGGCATTTCACCCCTCCACTTT	CAWITGGISPLHF
13	TRBJ2-1	TRBV18	NA	NA	TGTGCCAGCTCACCCACAGAATACAATGAGCAGTTCTTC	CASSPTEYNEQFF
15	TRBJ1-5	TRBV5-1	NA	TRBD1	TGCGCCAGCAGCTTGGAGGGGGCGCCGAATCAGCCCCAGCATTTT	CASSLEGAPNQPQHF
14	TRBJ1-5	TRBV6-2/TRBV6-3	NA	TRBD1	TGTGCCAGCAGTTCGGGACAGGATTTTCAGCCCCAGCATTTT	CASSSGQDFQPQHF
13	TRBJ1-2	TRBV7-2	NA	NA	TGTGCCAGCAGCTTGTCAGGGGCTTATGGCTACACCTTC	CASSLSGAYGYTF
13	TRBJ1-2	TRBV2	NA	NA	TGTGCCAGCACAAAGAATGTAGTGGAGGGCTACACCTTC	CASTKNVVEGYTF
15	TRBJ2-7	TRBV5-6	NA	NA	TGTGCCAGCAGCCCAACGGGCAGGGCTGCCTACGAGCAGTACTTC	CASSPTGRAAYEQYF
14	TRBJ1-5	TRBV28	NA	NA	TGTGCCAGCAGTCCCAGGGCAGGCAATCAGCCCCAGCATTTT	CASSPRAGNQPQHF
15	TRBJ1-4	TRBV2	NA	NA	TGTGCCAGCAGTGAAGTACGGGTTCTTAATGAAAAACTGTTTTTT	CASSEVRVLNEKLFF
16	TRBJ2-1	TRBV18	NA	TRBD2	TGTGCCAGCTCACCAGTGACGGGACTAGGGCGGAATGAGCAGTTCTTC	CASSPVTGLGRNEQFF
16	TRBJ1-2	TRBV6-2/TRBV6-3	NA	TRBD1	TGTGCCAGCAGTTACTCGATGTGGGACAGATTGGATGGCTACACCTTC	CASSYSMWDRLDGYTF
15	TRBJ1-2	TRBV9	NA	NA	TGTGCCAGCAGCAGAGACACCTCAGGGTCACTTGGCTACACCTTC	CASSRDTSGSLGYTF
19	TRBJ2-7	TRBV5-1	NA	TRBD1	TGCGCCAGCAGCCTCGCGGACAGGGGGAGGGCAAGGAGCTCCTACGAGCAGTACTTC	CASSLADRGRARSSYEQYF